The 19 T cell receptor beta chains below were found in one sample sequenced in a study of CD4 and CD8 cells across lung adenocarcinoma regions. TCRdb used MiXCR to reprocess the PCR reads, holding one entry per CDR3 protein. The sample has 3,500 to 4,000 distinct CDR3 sequences, roughly half seen once. The sequenced sample consisted of CD4+ T cells from the margin of a lung tumor. These receptors were taken from a female donor with lung adenocarcinoma. The CD4 and CD8 labels of this study may be unreliable.

This chain connects TRBV7-9 to TRBJ1-1, with D perhaps TRBD1 (6 bases). The CDR3 has 15 residues. CDR1 is SEHNR, CDR2 FQNEAQ, per germline (reference sequence). The V and J ends lost 1 base and 0 bases respectively, with 9 bases between them. The CDR3 loop reads CASSLEGHLNTEAFF. CDR3 nucleotides: TGTGCCAGCAGCTTAGAGGGACATCTGAACACTGAAGCTTTCTTT.

About this clonotype itself: One end of the junction fails to match germline, which may point to a read error. The chain is built from TRBV6-1 and TRBJ2-3; no definite D call. Germline CDR1 is MNHNS and CDR2 is SASEGT. The CDR3 totals 14 residues. The CDR3 is CASLMRSAKDTQYF. DNA of the CDR3: TGTGCCAGCTTGATGAGGAGTGCAAAAGATACGCAGTATTTC.

This clonotype occurred a few times. A much larger clone differs from this one at a single base, so this may be a read error. The chain is built from TRBV12-3 or TRBV12-4 and TRBJ2-1, with 13 positions matching TRBD2. The CDR3 is 16 amino acids. The trim removed 5 bases at V and 13 bases at J, leaving 14 bases unmatched. The CDR3 nucleotides read TGTGCCAGCAGTGACCCGACTAGCGGGAGGCGGGGGACCCAGTTCTTC. This sequence encodes CASSDPTSGRRGTQFF.

The gene calls are TRBV4-1 and TRBJ2-3; 7 nucleotides align to TRBD2. CDR3 length equals 18 residues. The J segment lost 2 bases and the V segment lost 1 base, leaving 12 bases of the junction unmatched. Germline V CDR1 and CDR2: MGHRA, YSYEKL. The CDR3: CASSQVGGGRWDTDTQYF. The CDR3 coding sequence is TGCGCCAGCAGCCAAGTGGGGGGGGGGAGATGGGACACAGATACGCAGTATTTT.

The rearrangement uses TRBV7-6 and TRBJ2-1; D remains ambiguous. The better agreement between TRBJ2-7 and the DNA end casts doubt on the J call. The CDR3 loop spans 12 amino acids. Germline lookup yields CDR1 SGHVS and CDR2 FNYEAQ. DNA for the CDR3: TGTGCCAGCAGCTCCATGGGTCGGGAGCAGTACTTC. Its translation is CASSSMGREQYF.

This clonotype is medium-sized in the sample. This chain links TRBV6-1 with TRBJ2-3; 12 bases map to TRBD2. The CDR3 consists of 18 residues. CDR1 is MNHNS and CDR2 is SASEGT in the germline V gene. J lost 2 bases, V lost 8 bases, and 14 bases had no gene match. The CDR3 DNA reads as TGTGCCAGCCGAGGACTAGCGGGACCAACCTTTAACACAGATACGCAGTATTTT. Translated: CASRGLAGPTFNTDTQYF.

The chain carries TRBV4-1 and TRBJ2-2; TRBD2 matches at 10 bases. The CDR3 totals 16 residues. Germline V gene sequence: CDR1 MGHRA, CDR2 YSYEKL. J lost 4 bases, V lost 1 base, and 3 bases had no gene match. CDR3 DNA: TGCGCCAGCAGCCAAGGTCTAGCGGGAGTCACCGGGGAGCTGTTTTTT. Protein: CASSQGLAGVTGELFF.

By sample share, this clonotype is medium-sized. The V gene is TRBV6-1, the J gene TRBJ2-4; D possibly uses TRBD1 or TRBD2 (5 bases each). Germline values: CDR1 MNHNS, CDR2 SASEGT. This CDR3 has 13 residues. Trimming shortened V by 3 bases and J by 8 bases, and 11 bases separated the two germline ends. Here the CDR3 reads CASSDGTTYIQYF. The CDR3 coding sequence is TGTGCCAGCAGTGACGGGACGACCTACATTCAGTACTTC.

This clonotype is medium-sized (0.01 to 0.1%) in the sample. The rearrangement uses TRBV6-1 and TRBJ2-3; 9 bases agree with TRBD1. Germline CDR1 reads MNHNS; CDR2 reads SASEGT. V lost 1 base, J lost 4 bases, and 6 bases stayed unmatched. The CDR3 spans 16 residues. Here the CDR3 DNA reads TGTGCCAGCAGTGAAGTAAGGACAGGGGTTTCAGATACGCAGTATTTT. Its translation: CASSEVRTGVSDTQYF.

The V call is TRBV10-2, the J call TRBJ2-4; D assignment may be TRBD1 or TRBD2 (5 bases each). Judging by the DNA end, TRBJ2-3 fits better; the J call may be wrong. The CDR3 has 13 amino acids. The germline gives CDR1 WSHSY, CDR2 SAAADI. CDR3 loop: CALGLGAKDIQYF. The CDR3 nucleotides read TGCGCCTTGGGGCTGGGAGCCAAAGATATTCAGTATTTT.

This clonotype came up a few times. CDR3 DNA: TGTGCCAGCAGCCGCGGTCTAAGTCCCTACAATGAGCAGTTCTTC. Encoded protein: CASSRGLSPYNEQFF. The chain uses TRBV7-2 and TRBJ2-1; no reliable D call. Germline CDR1 SGHTA, CDR2 FQGNSA. CDR3 length: 15 residues. Trimming pared 5 bases from V and 2 bases from J, leaving 13 bases between. The full variable domain, rest sourced from reference TRBV7-2 and TRBJ2-1, is GAGVSQSPSNKVTEKGKDVELRCDPISGHTALYWYRQSLGQGLEFLIYFQGNSAPDKSGLPSDRFSAERTGGSVSTLTIQRTQQEDSAVYLCASSRGLSPYNEQFFGPGTRLTVL.

CDR3 loop: CATSDTREGTDTQYF. For the CDR3, the DNA is TGTGCCACCAGTGATACGAGGGAGGGCACAGATACGCAGTATTTT. The chain employs TRBV24-1 and TRBJ2-3, with a possible D match to TRBD2 (6 bases). The V gene's germline CDR1 is KGHDR and CDR2 SFDVKD. The CDR3 has 15 amino acids. V lost 3 bases, J lost 1 base, and 10 bases lay in between.

The chain is built from TRBV10-2 and TRBJ2-5; 9 bases are shared with TRBD2. The J call may be faulty, since TRBJ2-3 better matches the DNA end. Germline lookup yields CDR1 WSHSY and CDR2 SAAADI. The CDR3 totals 20 residues. CDR3 sequence: CAIWGNQEGREGRHQETQYF. DNA for the CDR3: TGCGCCATTTGGGGGAACCAGGAGGGGCGGGAGGGCCGCCACCAAGAGACCCAGTATTTT.

V is TRBV10-1 and J is TRBJ2-5, with 8 positions matching TRBD2. Germline-derived CDR1 and CDR2 are WNHNN and SYGVQD (reference sequence). The CDR3 consists of 14 residues. Trimming at V came to 4 bases and at J to 11 bases, leaving 12 bases not matched to a gene. The CDR3 sequence is CASSVPSGSSEQYF. For the CDR3, the DNA is TGCGCCAGCAGTGTACCCAGCGGGAGTAGTGAGCAGTACTTC.

This clonotype was seen once. The chain is built from TRBV5-1 and TRBJ2-1; D remains ambiguous. The CDR3 totals 16 residues. V lost 3 bases and J lost 2, with 15 bases in between. Germline CDR1 reads SGHRS; CDR2 reads YFSETQ. In nucleotides, the CDR3 is TGCGCCAGCAGCTCCGAAGCTACGGGCCCCTACAATGAGCAGTTCTTC. It specifies CASSSEATGPYNEQFF. Full variable domain (rest looked up from reference TRBV5-1 and TRBJ2-1): KAGVTQTPRYLIKTRGQQVTLSCSPISGHRSVSWYQQTPGQGLQFLFEYFSETQRNKGNFPGRFSGRQFSNSRSEMNVSTLELGDSALYLCASSSEATGPYNEQFFGPGTRLTVL.

Regarding this clonotype: The junction does not match germline at one end; this may be a read error. The V and J genes are TRBV6-1 and TRBJ2-4, with a tentative D call TRBD2 (6 bases). CDR3 size: 16 residues. Germline CDR1 is MNHNS and CDR2 is SASEGT. As DNA, the CDR3 is TGTGCCAGCAACGCCTCGGGGGTGGGAGGCAAAGACATTCAGTATTTC. Protein product: CASNASGVGGKDIQYF.

This clonotype was picked up a small number of times. The chain combines TRBV6-2 or TRBV6-3 with TRBJ2-5; the match to TRBD2 covers 8 bases. Matching the DNA end better, TRBJ2-7 makes the J call doubtful. Germline CDR1 is MNHEY and CDR2 is SVGEGT. This CDR3 comprises 15 residues. The DNA for the CDR3 is TGTGCCAGCCTTGAAGGAGGAGCGGGAGTTTACGAGCAGTACTTC. Translated: CASLEGGAGVYEQYF.

The rearrangement uses TRBV6-5 and TRBJ2-5; possible D gene TRBD2, 6 bases. Per the germline V gene, CDR1 is MNHEY and CDR2 is SVGAGI. V shed 2 bases and J shed 5 bases, with 18 bases lying between them. This CDR3 has 16 amino acids. CDR3 nucleotide sequence: TGTGCCAGCAGTTACGCCGCGGCCGGGGGTAGGGAGACCCAGTACTTC. Protein: CASSYAAAGGRETQYF.

Relative to its sample, this clonotype is medium-sized (0.01 to 0.1%). The rearrangement uses TRBV6-5 and TRBJ2-2; no reliable D call. This CDR3 has 14 amino acids. Germline CDR1 is MNHEY and CDR2 is SVGAGI. Deletions cut 2 bases from V and 4 bases from J, with 8 bases between. The CDR3 DNA follows: TGTGCCAGCAGTTACGGGCTAGGCACCGGGGAGCTGTTTTTT. This translates into CASSYGLGTGELFF.